This TCR beta chain was recovered during a study of monozygotic twins with inflammatory bowel disease. Comment on this clonotype: Antigen: not known.

Findings and caveats of the study: The data gave no support to a single strong IBD-associated signal or clonotype.

This CDR3 comprises 14 residues. The V gene's germline CDR1 is MNHNS and CDR2 SASEGT. Each UMI harboured a 6-nucleotide sample barcode and was appended via template switching. Both the TCRalpha cDNA and the TCRbeta cDNA were taken through two nested PCRs, lasting approximately 17 and 9 cycles. TCRdb re-called the 5' RACE reads; one entry per CDR3 protein, DNA not given. This sample's clone table lists about 380,000 distinct CDR3 sequences. The sample comprised blood. The V call is TRBV6-1, the J call TRBJ2-7; the D gene TCRdb calls, TRBD1, cannot be checked with no DNA. The sequence came from a human donor with ulcerative colitis or Crohn's disease, or a healthy co-twin of an affected twin (not recorded which). Here the CDR3 reads CASAYRAIDYEQYF.